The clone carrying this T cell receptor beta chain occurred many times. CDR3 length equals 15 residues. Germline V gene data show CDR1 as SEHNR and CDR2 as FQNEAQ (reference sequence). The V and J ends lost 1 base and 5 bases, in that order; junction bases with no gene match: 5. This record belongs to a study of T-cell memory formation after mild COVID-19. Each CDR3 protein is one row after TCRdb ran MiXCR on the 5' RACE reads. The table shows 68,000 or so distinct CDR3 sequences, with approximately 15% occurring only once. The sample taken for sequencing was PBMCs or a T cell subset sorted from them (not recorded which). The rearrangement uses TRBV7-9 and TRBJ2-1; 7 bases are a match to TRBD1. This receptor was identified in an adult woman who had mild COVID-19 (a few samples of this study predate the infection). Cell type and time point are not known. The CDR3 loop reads CASSLGRGNHNEQFF. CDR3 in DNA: TGTGCCAGCAGCTTAGGCAGGGGGAACCACAATGAGCAGTTCTTC. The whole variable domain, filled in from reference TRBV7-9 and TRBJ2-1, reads DTGVSQNPRHKITKRGQNVTFRCDPISEHNRLYWYRQTLGQGPEFLTYFQNEAQLEKSRLLSDRFSAERPKGSFSTLEIQRTEQGDSAMYLCASSLGRGNHNEQFFGPGTRLTVL.